A single sample gave rise to the 20 T cell receptor beta chains below, sequenced in a study of T cells in Graves' hyperthyroidism and ophthalmopathy. RNA transcripts provided the source from which TCR beta CDR3 regions were amplified. In the first-round RT-PCR of the TCR CDR3, the HTBI primer set was used. TCRdb used MiXCR to reprocess the multiplex PCR reads, holding one entry per CDR3 protein. This table holds roughly 740,000 distinct CDR3 sequences, about 15% found once. Sequencing was carried out using blood. These receptors were obtained from a man younger than 35 with Graves' hyperthyroidism.

Many counts were recorded for this clonotype. The rearrangement links TRBV12-3 or TRBV12-4 to TRBJ2-3; TRBD1 matches at 10 bases. The CDR3 spans 15 residues. The V segment lost 2 bases and the J segment 6 bases; nucleotides outside the gene matches: 5. CDR3 DNA sequence: TGTGCCAGCAGTTTAAGGAGACAGGGGGCTGATACGCAGTATTTT. It specifies CASSLRRQGADTQYF.

The CDR3 bases are TGTGCCAGTAACGACCCGAGCTCCTACAATGAGCAGTTCTTC. The encoded protein is CASNDPSSYNEQFF. This chain joins TRBV19 and TRBJ2-1, with D hard to call. V was trimmed by 7 bases and J by 0 bases, leaving 10 bases between them. The germline V gene encodes CDR1 LNHDA and CDR2 SQIVND (reference sequence). The CDR3 spans 14 residues.

In DNA, the CDR3 is TGTGCCAGCAGCTTAGGGCGGACTAGCGGTTCCTACGAGCAGTACTTC. Translation: CASSLGRTSGSYEQYF. The gene calls are TRBV7-9 and TRBJ2-7, with 10 positions matching TRBD2. Germline values: CDR1 SEHNR, CDR2 FQNEAQ (reference sequence). The V gene end was trimmed by 1 base and the J gene end by 1 base; junction bases not matched to a gene: 4. CDR3 length: 16 amino acids.

The V and J genes are TRBV6-1 and TRBJ1-2, with D unresolved. The CDR3 is made up of 16 amino acids. Germline-derived CDR1 and CDR2 are MNHNS and SASEGT. With 6 bases removed from V and 8 bases from J, the gap between germline ends came to 25 bases. The chain's CDR3 is CASSHLAGFPSSGYTF. Here the CDR3 DNA reads TGTGCCAGCAGCCACCTCGCGGGTTTCCCTTCGTCGGGCTACACCTTC.

This clonotype has more than one count but fewer than ten. The genes are TRBV7-6 and TRBJ1-1; D is possibly TRBD1 (5 bases). The CDR3 runs 18 residues. CDR1 is SGHVS, CDR2 FNYEAQ, per germline. V was cut by 3 bases and J by 1 base, with 21 bases left in between. The CDR3 coding sequence is TGTGCCAGCAGCTTGAACCCCAGCTTAGACGGGACGAACACTGAAGCTTTCTTT. Translated: CASSLNPSLDGTNTEAFF.

This clonotype was observed a few times. V is TRBV29-1 and J is TRBJ2-7; a possible D gene is TRBD2 (5 bases). Trimming took 7 bases from V and 3 from J, leaving 10 bases between them. This CDR3 has 11 amino acids. The germline V gene encodes CDR1 SQVTM and CDR2 ANQGSEA. The CDR3 DNA reads as TGCAGCGGAAGCCGGGGCTACGAGCAGTACTTC. Translation gives CSGSRGYEQYF.

This clonotype was observed a single time. This sequence joins TRBV6-2 or TRBV6-3 and TRBJ1-5, with 9 bases identical to TRBD1. Per the germline V gene, CDR1 is MNHEY and CDR2 is SVGEGT. The ends lost 8 bases at V and 2 bases at J; junction bases unmatched: 10. The CDR3 has 16 amino acids. The CDR3 reads CASARTGGFGNQPQHF. CDR3 nucleotide sequence: TGTGCCAGCGCTCGAACAGGGGGCTTTGGCAATCAGCCCCAGCATTTT.

There are a few counts of this clonotype. CDR3 sequence: CASSRTPGTESNTGELFF. The CDR3 nucleotides read TGTGCCAGCAGTAGGACCCCCGGGACTGAATCGAACACCGGGGAGCTGTTTTTT. V usage is TRBV12-3 or TRBV12-4 and J usage is TRBJ2-2; TRBD2 might be the D (6 bases). The CDR3 loop spans 18 amino acids. The V and J ends lost 5 bases and 0 bases respectively, with 19 bases between them.

At least ten counts were recorded for this clonotype. V gene TRBV12-3 or TRBV12-4 combines with J gene TRBJ2-5; 11 positions match TRBD2. With V trimmed by 3 bases and J by 3 bases, 0 bases remained unmatched. The CDR3 loop spans 14 amino acids. CDR3: CASSLTSGKETQYF. As DNA, the CDR3 is TGTGCCAGCAGTTTGACTAGCGGGAAAGAGACCCAGTACTTC.

This clonotype has only a few counts. The chain combines TRBV20-1 with TRBJ2-1; no clear D gene. Germline values: CDR1 DFQATT, CDR2 SNEGSKA (reference sequence). CDR3 length: 13 residues. Trimming removed 6 bases at V and 1 base at J, with 10 bases between. CDR3 nucleotides: TGCAGTGCGGGGAAAGGATCCTACAATGAGCAGTTCTTC. It yields the protein CSAGKGSYNEQFF.

This clonotype was seen at least ten times. V gene TRBV18 combines with J gene TRBJ1-2; D is unresolved. This CDR3 contains 14 residues. Germline CDR1 reads KGHSH; CDR2 reads LQKENI. V was pared by 4 bases and J by 7 bases, with 16 bases between. Written as DNA, the CDR3 is TGTGCCAGCTCACTAACGGGAACGGACGGTGGCTACACCTTC. Translating it yields CASSLTGTDGGYTF.

This chain uses TRBV27 with TRBJ1-2; 7 bases are shared with TRBD1. V was clipped by 5 bases and J by 8 bases; unmatched bases: 11. CDR1 is MNHEY and CDR2 is SMNVEV in the germline V gene (reference sequence). CDR3 length: 14 amino acids. As DNA, the CDR3 is TGTGCCAGCAGTCTGCAGGGGAAAGGGGGCGGCTACACCTTC. This gives the protein CASSLQGKGGGYTF.

This clonotype was observed a handful of times. The chain carries TRBV12-5 and TRBJ2-1; D is uncertain. The CDR3 is 14 residues long. Trimming took off 5 bases at V and 6 bases at J, with 14 bases between the two ends. CDR1 and CDR2 (germline): LGHNT, FRNRAP. The CDR3 DNA sequence: TGTGCTAGTGGTCCACCGGTCCTACTCAATGAGCAGTTCTTC. This encodes CASGPPVLLNEQFF. Filled out from reference TRBV12-5 and TRBJ2-1, the complete variable domain reads DARVTQTPRHKVTEMGQEVTMRCQPILGHNTVFWYRQTMMQGLELLAYFRNRAPLDDSGMPKDRFSAEMPDATLATLKIQPSEPRDSAVYFCASGPPVLLNEQFFGPGTRLTVL.

There are many counts of this clonotype. The rearrangement joins TRBV6-1 to TRBJ1-1; D is uncertain. Germline loops: CDR1 MNHNS, CDR2 SASEGT. The V end was cut by 5 bases, the J end by 6 bases, with 13 bases between. The length of the CDR3 is 13 residues. The CDR3 DNA sequence: TGTGCCAGCAGTTCACATGGATTCTCTGAAGCTTTCTTT. It yields the protein CASSSHGFSEAFF.

The chain combines TRBV5-4 with TRBJ2-1; D possibly corresponds to TRBD2 (5 bases). V was clipped by 6 bases and J by 2 bases, with 15 bases between them. Germline values: CDR1 SGHNT, CDR2 YYREEE (reference sequence). The CDR3 covers 15 residues. The CDR3 DNA reads as TGTGCCAGCACACCCCGGAGCGGTACCTACAATGAGCAGTTCTTC. This encodes CASTPRSGTYNEQFF.

This clonotype was counted ten times or more. This rearrangement joins TRBV28 to TRBJ2-5, with D tentatively TRBD1 (6 bases). This CDR3 is 15 amino acids long. CDR1 MDHEN and CDR2 SYDVKM come from the germline V gene. V was clipped by 6 bases and J by 1 base, with 15 bases between them. As DNA, the CDR3 is TGTGCCAGCAGCCACCACCAGGGGAGCCAAGAGACCCAGTACTTC. It yields the protein CASSHHQGSQETQYF.

This clonotype was seen repeatedly, ten times or more. The chain carries TRBV7-3 and TRBJ1-6; D is uncertain. CDR1 SGHTA and CDR2 FQGTGA come from the germline V gene. The CDR3 has 14 residues. V was pared by 1 base and J by 9 bases, with 10 bases between. The CDR3 bases are TGTGCCAGCAGCTTAATACCGGGAGGTTCACCCCTCCACTTT. It yields the protein CASSLIPGGSPLHF.

This clonotype was detected ten times or more. V gene TRBV28 combines with J gene TRBJ2-3, with D tentatively TRBD2 (6 bases). The CDR3 consists of 14 residues. Trimming took 4 bases from V and 6 from J, leaving 14 bases between them. The germline CDR1 and CDR2 sequences are MDHEN and SYDVKM. The CDR3 DNA follows: TGTGCCAGCAGTTGGGCCAGGAGGGCGGATACGCAGTATTTT. Translating gives CASSWARRADTQYF. Using reference TRBV28 and TRBJ2-3 for the parts outside the CDR3, the full variable domain is DVKVTQSSRYLVKRTGEKVFLECVQDMDHENMFWYRQDPGLGLRLIYFSYDVKMKEKGDIPEGYSVSREKKERFSLILESASTNQTSMYLCASSWARRADTQYFGPGTRLTVL.

The chain joins TRBV29-1 to TRBJ2-7, with 9 bases identical to TRBD2. Germline CDR1 and CDR2: SQVTM and ANQGSEA. V lost 3 bases and J lost 0; bases outside the gene matches: 3. There are 14 residues in the CDR3. This CDR3 reads CSVESAGGSYEQYF. The CDR3 DNA follows: TGCAGCGTTGAGTCAGCGGGAGGCTCCTACGAGCAGTACTTC.

This clonotype was counted at least ten times. The chain links TRBV12-3 or TRBV12-4 to TRBJ2-1; a weak D match, TRBD2 (6 bases). Trimming left V 3 bases short and J 5 bases short, with 14 bases between. This CDR3 is built from 15 residues. CDR3 residues: CASSFNLARNNEQFF. The CDR3 nucleotides read TGTGCCAGCAGTTTTAACCTAGCGCGAAACAATGAGCAGTTCTTC.